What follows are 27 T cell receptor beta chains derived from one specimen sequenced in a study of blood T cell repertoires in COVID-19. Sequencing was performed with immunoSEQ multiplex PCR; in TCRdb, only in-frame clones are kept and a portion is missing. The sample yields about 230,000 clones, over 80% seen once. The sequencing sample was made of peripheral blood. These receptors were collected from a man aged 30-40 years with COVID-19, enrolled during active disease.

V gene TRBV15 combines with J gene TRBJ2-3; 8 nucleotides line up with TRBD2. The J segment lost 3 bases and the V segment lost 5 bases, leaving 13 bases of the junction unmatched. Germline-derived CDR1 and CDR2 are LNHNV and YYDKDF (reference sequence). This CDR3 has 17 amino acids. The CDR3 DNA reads TGTGCCACCAGCCGCCTAGCGGGCCCCAGAGCGACAGATACGCAGTATTTT. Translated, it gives CATSRLAGPRATDTQYF.

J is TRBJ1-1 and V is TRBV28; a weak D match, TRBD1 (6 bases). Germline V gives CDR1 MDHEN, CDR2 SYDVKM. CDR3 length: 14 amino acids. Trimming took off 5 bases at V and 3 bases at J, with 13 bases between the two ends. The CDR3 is CASSPGVPYTEAFF. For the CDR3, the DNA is TGTGCCAGCAGTCCAGGGGTCCCATACACTGAAGCTTTCTTT.

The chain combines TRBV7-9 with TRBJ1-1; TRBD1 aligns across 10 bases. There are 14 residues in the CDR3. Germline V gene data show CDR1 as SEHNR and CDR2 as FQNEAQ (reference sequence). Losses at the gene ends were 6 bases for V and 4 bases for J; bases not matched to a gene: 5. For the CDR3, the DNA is TGTGCCAGCAGAGCCGGGACAGGGGCCACTGAAGCTTTCTTT. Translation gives CASRAGTGATEAFF.

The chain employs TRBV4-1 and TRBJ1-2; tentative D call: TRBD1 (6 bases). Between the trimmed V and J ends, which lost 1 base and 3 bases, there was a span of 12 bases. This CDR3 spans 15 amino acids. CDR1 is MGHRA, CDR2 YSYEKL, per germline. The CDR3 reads CASSQGRGPDYGYTF. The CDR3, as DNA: TGCGCCAGCAGCCAAGGGCGGGGGCCGGACTATGGCTACACCTTC.

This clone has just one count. The CDR3 loop is CASRYDWNTEAFF. The CDR3 region has the DNA TGTGCCAGCAGATATGACTGGAACACTGAAGCTTTCTTT. The chain is built from TRBV11-1 and TRBJ1-1; the D is unclear. There are 13 residues in the CDR3. Germline V gene sequence: CDR1 SGHAT, CDR2 FQDESV (reference sequence). V lost 6 bases and J 1 base, leaving 9 bases between the germline ends.

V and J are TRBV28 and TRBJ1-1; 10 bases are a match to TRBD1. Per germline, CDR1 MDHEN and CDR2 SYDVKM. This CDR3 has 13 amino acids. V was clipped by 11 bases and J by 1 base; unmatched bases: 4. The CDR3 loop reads CAGQGGANTEAFF. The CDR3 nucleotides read TGTGCCGGACAGGGGGGGGCGAACACTGAAGCTTTCTTT.

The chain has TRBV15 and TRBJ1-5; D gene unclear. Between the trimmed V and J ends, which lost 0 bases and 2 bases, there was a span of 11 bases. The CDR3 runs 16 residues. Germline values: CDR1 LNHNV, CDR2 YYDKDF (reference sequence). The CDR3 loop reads CATSRDRRGGNQPQHF. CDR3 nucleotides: TGTGCCACCAGCAGAGATCGGCGGGGAGGCAATCAGCCCCAGCATTTT.

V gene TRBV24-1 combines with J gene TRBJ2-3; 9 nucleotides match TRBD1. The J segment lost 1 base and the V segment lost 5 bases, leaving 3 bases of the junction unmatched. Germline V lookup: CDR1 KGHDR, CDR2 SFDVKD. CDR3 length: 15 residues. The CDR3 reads CATSVRDRGTDTQYF. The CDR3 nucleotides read TGTGCCACCAGTGTGAGGGACAGGGGCACAGATACGCAGTATTTT.

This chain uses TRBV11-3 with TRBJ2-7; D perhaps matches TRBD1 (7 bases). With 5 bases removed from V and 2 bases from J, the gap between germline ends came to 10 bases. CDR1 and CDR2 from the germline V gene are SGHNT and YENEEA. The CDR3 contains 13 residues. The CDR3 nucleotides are TGTGCCAGCAGCCCCAGGGGGGCCTACGAGCAGTACTTC. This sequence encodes CASSPRGAYEQYF.

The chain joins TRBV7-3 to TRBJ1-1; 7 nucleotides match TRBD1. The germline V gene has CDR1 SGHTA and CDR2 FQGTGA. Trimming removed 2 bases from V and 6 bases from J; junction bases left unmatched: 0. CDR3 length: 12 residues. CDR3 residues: CASSLQGAEAFF. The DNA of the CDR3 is TGTGCCAGCAGCTTACAGGGGGCTGAAGCTTTCTTT.

CDR3 residues: CASSRGLAGGETQYF. For the CDR3, the DNA is TGTGCCAGCTCACGTGGACTAGCGGGTGGGGAGACCCAGTACTTC. The chain links TRBV18 to TRBJ2-5, with TRBD2 matching over 11 bases. Germline V gene lookup returns CDR1 KGHSH and CDR2 LQKENI. V shed 4 bases, J shed 5 bases, and the junction held 6 bases outside the gene matches. This CDR3 contains 15 residues.

The CDR3 DNA reads TGTGCCAGCAGGACTAACGGTGGGGACAGCTCCTACGAGCAGTACTTC. As protein: CASRTNGGDSSYEQYF. The rearrangement joins TRBV27 to TRBJ2-7; TRBD1 matches 7 bases. The ends lost 6 bases at V and 0 bases at J; junction bases unmatched: 11. Germline V gives CDR1 MNHEY, CDR2 SMNVEV (reference sequence). There are 16 residues in the CDR3.

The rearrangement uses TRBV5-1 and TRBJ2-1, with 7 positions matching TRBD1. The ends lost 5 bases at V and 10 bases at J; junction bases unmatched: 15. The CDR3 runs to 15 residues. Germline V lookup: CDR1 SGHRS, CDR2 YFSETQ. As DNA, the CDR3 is TGCGCCAGCAGTTTCGAGGGACAGACGTCCGGGGAGCAGTTCTTC. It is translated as CASSFEGQTSGEQFF.

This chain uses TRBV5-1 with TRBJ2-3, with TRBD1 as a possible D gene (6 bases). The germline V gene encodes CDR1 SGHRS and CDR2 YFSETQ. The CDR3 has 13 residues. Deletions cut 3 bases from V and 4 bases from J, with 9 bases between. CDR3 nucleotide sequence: TGCGCCAGCAGCTCCAGGGGCGCAGATACGCAGTATTTT. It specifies CASSSRGADTQYF.

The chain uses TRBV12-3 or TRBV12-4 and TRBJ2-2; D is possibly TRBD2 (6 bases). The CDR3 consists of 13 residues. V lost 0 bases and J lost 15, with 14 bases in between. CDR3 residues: CASSLALGGRMFF. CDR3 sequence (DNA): TGTGCCAGCAGTTTAGCGCTGGGGGGAAGGATGTTTTTT.

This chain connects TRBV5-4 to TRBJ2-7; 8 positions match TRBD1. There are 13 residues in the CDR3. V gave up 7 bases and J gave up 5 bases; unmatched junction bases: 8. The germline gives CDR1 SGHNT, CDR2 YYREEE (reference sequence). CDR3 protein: CASSGQGIDEQYF. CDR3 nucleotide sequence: TGTGCCAGCTCCGGACAGGGAATCGACGAGCAGTACTTC.

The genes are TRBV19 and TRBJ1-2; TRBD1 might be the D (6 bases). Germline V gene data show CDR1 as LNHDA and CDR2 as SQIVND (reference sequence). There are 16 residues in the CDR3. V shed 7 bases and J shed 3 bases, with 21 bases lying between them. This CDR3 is CASITRRDKKDYGYTF. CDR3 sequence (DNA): TGTGCCAGTATCACCCGTCGGGACAAAAAGGACTATGGCTACACCTTC.

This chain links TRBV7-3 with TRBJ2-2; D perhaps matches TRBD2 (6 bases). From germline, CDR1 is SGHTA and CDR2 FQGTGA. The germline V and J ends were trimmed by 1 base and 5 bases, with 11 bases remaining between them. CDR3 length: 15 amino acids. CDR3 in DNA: TGTGCCAGCAGCTTAATCGGGGGTCAGACCGGGGAGCTGTTTTTT. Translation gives CASSLIGGQTGELFF. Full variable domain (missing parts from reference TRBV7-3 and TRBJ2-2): GAGVSQTPSNKVTEKGKYVELRCDPISGHTALYWYRQSLGQGPEFLIYFQGTGAADDSGLPNDRFFAVRPEGSVSTLKIQRTERGDSAVYLCASSLIGGQTGELFFGEGSRLTVL.

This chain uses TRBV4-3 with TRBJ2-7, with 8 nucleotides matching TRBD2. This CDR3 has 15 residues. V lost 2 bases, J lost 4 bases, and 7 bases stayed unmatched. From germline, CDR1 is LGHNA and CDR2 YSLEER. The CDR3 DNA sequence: TGCGCCAGCAGCCAACAGCGGGGGTCCGAATACGAGCAGTACTTC. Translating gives CASSQQRGSEYEQYF.

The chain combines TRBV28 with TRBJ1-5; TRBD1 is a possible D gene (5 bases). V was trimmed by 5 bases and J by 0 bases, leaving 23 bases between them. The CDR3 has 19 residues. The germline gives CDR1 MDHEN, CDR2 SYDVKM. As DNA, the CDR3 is TGTGCCAGCAGTGACCGGGCCCAACGTTTAAGGGGTAGCAATCAGCCCCAGCATTTT. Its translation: CASSDRAQRLRGSNQPQHF.

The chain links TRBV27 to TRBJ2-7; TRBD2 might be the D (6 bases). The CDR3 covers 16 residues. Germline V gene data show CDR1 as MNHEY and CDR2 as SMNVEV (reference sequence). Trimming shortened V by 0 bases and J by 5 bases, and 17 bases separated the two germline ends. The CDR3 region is CASSLSWGLRADEQYF. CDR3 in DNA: TGTGCCAGCAGTTTATCGTGGGGACTGCGAGCGGACGAGCAGTACTTC.

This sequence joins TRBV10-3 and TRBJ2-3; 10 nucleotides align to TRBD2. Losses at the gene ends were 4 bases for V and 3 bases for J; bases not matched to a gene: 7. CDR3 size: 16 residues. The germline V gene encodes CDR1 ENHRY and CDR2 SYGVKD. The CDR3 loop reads CAISGRTSGETDTQYF. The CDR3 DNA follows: TGTGCCATCAGTGGTCGGACTAGCGGAGAGACAGATACGCAGTATTTT.

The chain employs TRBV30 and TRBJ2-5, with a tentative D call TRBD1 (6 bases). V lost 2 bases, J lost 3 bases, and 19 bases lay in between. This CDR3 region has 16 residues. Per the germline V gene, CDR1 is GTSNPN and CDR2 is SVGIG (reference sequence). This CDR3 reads CAWSLLAHRVKETQYF. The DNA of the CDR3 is TGTGCCTGGAGTCTCCTCGCCCACAGGGTAAAAGAGACCCAGTACTTC.

The CDR3 region has the DNA TGTGCCAGCAGCTTGGTCGGGGACAGGGGATACGAGCAGTACTTC. As protein: CASSLVGDRGYEQYF. V is TRBV5-5 and J is TRBJ2-7; TRBD1 matches at 10 bases. J gave up 4 bases and V 0 bases, and 4 bases lay outside the gene matches. This CDR3 spans 15 amino acids. CDR1 is SGHKS and CDR2 is YYEKEE in the germline V gene (reference sequence).

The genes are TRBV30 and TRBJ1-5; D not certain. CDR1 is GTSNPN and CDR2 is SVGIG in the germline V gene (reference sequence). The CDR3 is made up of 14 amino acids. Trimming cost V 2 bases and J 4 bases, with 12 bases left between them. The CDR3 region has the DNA TGTGCCTGGAGTACGATAATCGGGAATCAGCCCCAGCATTTT. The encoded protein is CAWSTIIGNQPQHF. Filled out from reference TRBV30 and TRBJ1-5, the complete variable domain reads SQTIHQWPATLVQPVGSPLSLECTVEGTSNPNLYWYRQAAGRGLQLLFYSVGIGQISSEVPQNLSASRPQDRQFILSSKKLLLSDSGFYLCAWSTIIGNQPQHFGDGTRLSIL.

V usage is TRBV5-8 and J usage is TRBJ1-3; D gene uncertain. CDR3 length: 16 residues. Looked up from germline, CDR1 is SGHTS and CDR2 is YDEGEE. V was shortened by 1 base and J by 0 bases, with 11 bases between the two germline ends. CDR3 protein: CASSLFVTSSGNTIYF. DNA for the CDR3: TGTGCCAGCAGCTTGTTCGTCACCAGCTCTGGAAACACCATATATTTT.

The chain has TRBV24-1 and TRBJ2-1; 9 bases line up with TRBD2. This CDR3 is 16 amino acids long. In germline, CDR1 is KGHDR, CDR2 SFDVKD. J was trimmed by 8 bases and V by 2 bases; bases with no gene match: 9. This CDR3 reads CATSDWASGKGDEQFF. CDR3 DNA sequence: TGTGCCACCAGTGATTGGGCTAGCGGGAAAGGAGATGAGCAGTTCTTC.